This T cell receptor (beta chain) was recorded in a study of response to subunit inactivated influenza vaccine. The CDR3 spans 15 residues. V shed 6 bases and J 2 bases; nucleotides not matched to a gene: 8. Per germline, CDR1 SNHLY and CDR2 FYNNEI. Notes on the study in general: Authors proposed each seasonal influenza vaccination draws in few new T cells.

Remarks on this clonotype: Its antigen remains unknown.

TCRdb passed the RT-PCR reads through MiXCR, listing each CDR3 protein once. Among hundreds of thousands of distinct CDR3 sequences listed, approximately 14% were seen once. Sequenced here: PBMCs from blood, sampled roughly 2 weeks before vaccination. The TCR comes from a man aged 50-59 years who received an inactivated influenza vaccine. The rearrangement links TRBV2 to TRBJ2-7; TRBD2 agrees at 9 bases. As DNA, the CDR3 is TGTGCCAGCAGCCGGATGACTAGCGGAGCCTACGAGCAGTACTTC. It yields the protein CASSRMTSGAYEQYF.